The clone carrying this TCR beta chain was detected a few times. The sample belongs to a study of identical twins. CDR1 and CDR2 (germline): SNHLY, FYNNEI. J gave up 1 base and V 7 bases, and 9 bases lay outside the gene matches. The CDR3 loop spans 16 amino acids. TCRdb reprocessed the 5' RACE reads with MiXCR, giving one entry per CDR3 protein. The sample gives approximately 220,000 distinct CDR3 sequences, 6% to 8.5% of which show up once; roughly 5% is in the top ten. These data also formed part of another study, on yellow fever vaccine responses in identical twins. That work states: Twins' vaccine T cell response reportedly gave the appearance of partial convergence and partial personalization.

The sequenced sample consisted of CD8+ T cells sorted from blood. J is TRBJ2-1 and V is TRBV2; TRBD2 matches 8 bases. This TCR was recovered from a woman aged 18 to 35 in good health. The chain's CDR3 is CASTISGIGSYNEQFF. The CDR3 nucleotides read TGTGCCAGCACCATTAGCGGGATCGGTTCCTACAATGAGCAGTTCTTC.